This T cell receptor beta chain was identified in a study of response to subunit inactivated influenza vaccine. TCRdb fed the RT-PCR reads into MiXCR, producing one record per CDR3 protein. This sample yields 550,000 to 600,000 distinct CDR3 sequences, of which around 11% are seen a single time; around 9.6% belongs to the top ten. Trimming cost V 5 bases and J 5 bases, with 7 bases left between them. The CDR3 extends over 11 amino acids. Germline V gene data show CDR1 as SNHLY and CDR2 as FYNNEI. The material was PBMCs from blood, obtained on the day of vaccination. The chain joins TRBV2 to TRBJ2-7, with unresolved D. This TCR was sampled from a man aged 45-65 years who received an inactivated influenza vaccine. This CDR3 is CASSNFDEQYF. DNA of the CDR3: TGTGCCAGCAGTAACTTTGACGAGCAGTACTTC. The full variable domain, with the rest looked up from reference TRBV2 and TRBJ2-7, is EPEVTQTPSHQVTQMGQEVILRCVPISNHLYFYWYRQILGQKVEFLVSFYNNEISEKSEIFDDQFSVERPDGSNFTLKIRSTKLEDSAMYFCASSNFDEQYFGPGTRLTVT.